The entry below describes one T cell receptor beta chain. The data were produced by immunoSEQ multiplex PCR, yet TCRdb's version contains in-frame clones alone and is incomplete. Here the sample spans about 170,000 clones, 90% to 95% being singletons. This sample was taken from a study of control samples from healthy donors and cancer patients. From germline, CDR1 is SGHRS and CDR2 YFSETQ. V lost 6 bases to trimming and J lost 0 bases; unmatched junction nucleotides: 5. CDR3 length equals 15 residues. Input material: blood. The source of this sequence is a woman younger than 45 in good health. The chain couples TRBV5-1 to TRBJ2-2; 7 nucleotides align to TRBD1. CDR3 in amino acids: CASNDQGANTGELFF. In DNA, the CDR3 is TGCGCCAGCAACGATCAGGGGGCGAACACCGGGGAGCTGTTTTTT.